Shown below are 19 T cell receptor beta chains from a single sample sequenced in a study of T cell responses to AZD1222 COVID-19 vaccine. This table comes from immunoSEQ multiplex PCR, and its TCRdb copy is limited to in-frame clones, with some not included. The table includes some 120,000 clones, 90% detected once. The sample consisted of peripheral blood, taken on day 0 of AZD1222 vaccination. The receptors stem from an adult in good health.

J is TRBJ1-4 and V is TRBV27, with D perhaps TRBD1 (5 bases). Germline V gene lookup returns CDR1 MNHEY and CDR2 SMNVEV (reference sequence). Trimming stripped 2 bases from V and 8 bases from J, with 9 bases between. The CDR3 is 13 residues long. CDR3 bases: TGTGCCAGCAGTTTAAGGCGGGGCGAAAAACTGTTTTTT. Its translation is CASSLRRGEKLFF. Using reference TRBV27 and TRBJ1-4 for the parts outside the CDR3, the full variable domain is EAQVTQNPRYLITVTGKKLTVTCSQNMNHEYMSWYRQDPGLGLRQIYYSMNVEVTDKGDVPEGYKVSRKEKRNFPLILESPSPNQTSLYFCASSLRRGEKLFFGSGTQLSVL.

The chain joins TRBV6-1 to TRBJ1-2; possible D gene TRBD1, 5 bases. The CDR3 contains 15 residues. V lost 2 bases to trimming and J lost 6 bases, with 16 bases between them. CDR1 MNHNS and CDR2 SASEGT come from the germline V gene. The CDR3 loop reads CASSEQPQGEDGYTF. The CDR3 nucleotides are TGTGCCAGCAGTGAACAACCTCAGGGTGAGGATGGCTACACCTTC.

This rearrangement joins TRBV25-1 to TRBJ2-5; 12 bases map to TRBD2. The V gene's germline CDR1 is MGHDK and CDR2 SYGVNS. Trimming cost V 2 bases and J 5 bases; bases outside gene matches: 3. The CDR3 totals 15 residues. CDR3 amino acids: CASSELAGGPETQYF. CDR3 coding DNA: TGTGCCAGCAGTGAACTAGCGGGAGGGCCGGAGACCCAGTACTTC.

This clone has just one count. This rearrangement joins TRBV6-1 to TRBJ2-7; the D call may be TRBD1 or TRBD2 (5 bases each). Germline CDR1 and CDR2: MNHNS and SASEGT. This CDR3 spans 15 amino acids. Trimming stripped 3 bases from V and 6 bases from J, with 18 bases between. CDR3 bases: TGTGCCAGCAGTGATAGCGACGGGGCAGTGGGCGAGCAGTACTTC. Its protein product is CASSDSDGAVGEQYF.

V gene TRBV5-8 combines with J gene TRBJ2-3, with no clear D. The V end lost 4 bases, the J end lost 0 bases, and 9 bases lay between the germline ends. CDR1 and CDR2 from the germline V gene are SGHTS and YDEGEE. CDR3 size: 14 residues. CDR3 in DNA: TGTGCCAGCAGCACTCACCTTAGCACAGATACGCAGTATTTT. This gives the protein CASSTHLSTDTQYF.

V usage is TRBV27 and J usage is TRBJ1-2, with TRBD1 identical over 8 bases. Germline trimming cut 2 bases from V and 2 bases from J; bases unmatched to any gene: 4. This CDR3 region has 15 residues. Per the germline V gene, CDR1 is MNHEY and CDR2 is SMNVEV (reference sequence). In DNA, the CDR3 is TGTGCCAGCAGTTTAATCAGGGGGCGCAACTATGGCTACACCTTC. Translated, it gives CASSLIRGRNYGYTF.

This clone was seen just once. The V call is TRBV9, the J call TRBJ2-7; TRBD2 is a possible D gene (5 bases). This CDR3 contains 15 residues. Per the germline V gene, CDR1 is SGDLS and CDR2 is YYNGEE. V dropped 4 bases and J dropped 1 base, with 15 bases sitting between them. CDR3: CASSPSASKSYEQYF. Here the CDR3 DNA reads TGTGCCAGCAGCCCCAGCGCTAGCAAGTCCTACGAGCAGTACTTC.

V gene TRBV6-5 combines with J gene TRBJ2-1, with TRBD2 identical over 12 bases. CDR1 is MNHEY and CDR2 is SVGAGI in the germline V gene. With V trimmed by 9 bases and J by 9 bases, 9 bases remained unmatched. The CDR3 is made up of 14 amino acids. For the CDR3, the DNA is TGTGCCAGTACAGGACTAGCGGGATCTGTTGAGCAGTTCTTC. Translated: CASTGLAGSVEQFF.

This chain links TRBV7-8 with TRBJ2-7; D is possibly TRBD2 (5 bases). The CDR3 extends over 16 amino acids. V lost 0 bases and J 8 bases, leaving 20 bases between the germline ends. The germline gives CDR1 SGHVS, CDR2 FQNEAQ. The CDR3 spells CASSLATGNTYSKQYF. The CDR3 bases are TGTGCCAGCAGCTTAGCAACCGGGAATACCTACTCCAAGCAGTACTTC.

DNA for the CDR3: TGTGCCAGCAGTCATAACAGGGGTCTGTGGCAAGAGACCCAGTACTTC. Its translation: CASSHNRGLWQETQYF. The rearrangement uses TRBV11-2 and TRBJ2-5; 7 nucleotides align to TRBD1. The germline V gene encodes CDR1 SGHAT and CDR2 FQNNGV. With 6 bases clipped from V and 2 bases from J, the junction kept 12 bases outside the gene matches. The CDR3 sequence is 16 residues long.

V is TRBV7-9 and J is TRBJ1-3; D gene uncertain. Trimming shortened V by 3 bases and J by 0 bases, and 12 bases separated the two germline ends. The germline CDR1 and CDR2 sequences are SEHNR and FQNEAQ (reference sequence). This CDR3 is built from 16 residues. The chain's CDR3 is CASSLWAGSSGNTIYF. CDR3 bases: TGTGCCAGCAGCTTGTGGGCCGGGAGCTCTGGAAACACCATATATTTT.

The V gene is TRBV11-3, the J gene TRBJ2-4; a possible D gene is TRBD2 (6 bases). V was clipped by 5 bases and J by 1 base, with 15 bases between them. This CDR3 contains 16 residues. Germline V gene lookup returns CDR1 SGHNT and CDR2 YENEEA. The CDR3 is CASSEGRGRAKNIQYF. The CDR3 region has the DNA TGTGCCAGCAGCGAGGGTCGAGGGAGGGCCAAAAACATTCAGTACTTC.

The rearrangement uses TRBV7-6 and TRBJ1-4, with TRBD1 matching over 7 bases. J was trimmed by 5 bases and V by 1 base; bases with no gene match: 4. The CDR3 has 15 amino acids. The germline V gene has CDR1 SGHVS and CDR2 FNYEAQ. For the CDR3, the DNA is TGTGCCAGCAGCTTAGGCCAAGGGGGCAATGAAAAACTGTTTTTT. Its translation: CASSLGQGGNEKLFF.

The rearrangement joins TRBV7-9 to TRBJ2-5, with D tentatively TRBD1 (6 bases). From germline, CDR1 is SEHNR and CDR2 FQNEAQ (reference sequence). The germline V and J ends were trimmed by 3 bases and 5 bases, with 16 bases remaining between them. The CDR3 sequence is 15 residues long. The CDR3 DNA follows: TGTGCCAGCAGCTTGGGGGCACAGGTTGCGGAGACCCAGTACTTC. This gives the protein CASSLGAQVAETQYF.

This clone was picked up a small number of times. The chain employs TRBV5-1 and TRBJ2-2; 10 bases are a match to TRBD1. J gave up 6 bases and V 0 bases, and 2 bases lay outside the gene matches. The CDR3 contains 15 residues. CDR1 and CDR2 (germline): SGHRS, YFSETQ. The CDR3 DNA reads TGCGCCAGCAGCTTGGGGGACAGGGGCCCCGGGGAGCTGTTTTTT. Its translation is CASSLGDRGPGELFF.

The rearrangement links TRBV4-3 to TRBJ2-2, with D hard to call. Trimming took 0 bases from V and 6 from J, leaving 8 bases between them. The CDR3 has 14 residues. Per the germline V gene, CDR1 is LGHNA and CDR2 is YSLEER. The CDR3 region is CASSQETRPGELFF. CDR3 nucleotides: TGCGCCAGCAGCCAAGAGACCCGTCCCGGGGAGCTGTTTTTT.

The V gene is TRBV10-3, the J gene TRBJ1-1; D is unclear. Looked up from germline, CDR1 is ENHRY and CDR2 is SYGVKD. V shed 6 bases and J shed 2 bases, with 7 bases lying between them. This CDR3 comprises 12 residues. Here the CDR3 reads CAISGLNTEAFF. For the CDR3, the DNA is TGTGCCATCAGCGGACTTAACACTGAAGCTTTCTTT.

The chain employs TRBV9 and TRBJ2-1; D tentatively fits TRBD1 or TRBD2 (5 bases each). The CDR3 contains 14 residues. With 0 bases removed from V and 7 bases from J, the gap between germline ends came to 11 bases. The V gene's germline CDR1 is SGDLS and CDR2 YYNGEE. In DNA, the CDR3 is TGTGCCAGCAGCGTAGGGGGGAGTATTAATGAGCAGTTCTTC. Amino acids: CASSVGGSINEQFF. The entire variable domain, with the rest obtained from reference TRBV9 and TRBJ2-1, is as follows: DSGVTQTPKHLITATGQRVTLRCSPRSGDLSVYWYQQSLDQGLQFLIQYYNGEERAKGNILERFSAQQFPDLHSELNLSSLELGDSALYFCASSVGGSINEQFFGPGTRLTVL.

V usage is TRBV27 and J usage is TRBJ1-6, with TRBD1 as a possible D gene (6 bases). Germline lookup yields CDR1 MNHEY and CDR2 SMNVEV (reference sequence). Deletions cut 2 bases from V and 10 bases from J, with 21 bases between. CDR3 length: 17 residues. As DNA, the CDR3 is TGTGCCAGCAGTTTAGATATTCCCCAGGGGTTCGGGTCACCCCTCCACTTT. It codes for CASSLDIPQGFGSPLHF.